Below, one T cell receptor beta chain is given with its context. Its antigen specificity is not known. The record has no base qualities; no much larger clone is one base away. Other DNA sequences from this sample encode an identical CDR3 as well. The germline V gene sets CDR1 to LGHNT and CDR2 to FRNRAP. From the cysteine through the phenylalanine, the CDR3 covers 13 amino acids. Kept here is only the CDR3 DNA, which spans 39 bases and is read in frame from base 1. V was cut back by 6 bases and J by 3 bases, leaving a gap of 11 bases between them. What the time point label conveys for this sample: 24 weeks on oral tofacitinib. The sample's treatment or condition label, in plain terms: oral pan-JAK inhibitor, 5-10 mg twice daily. Lesional scalp punch biopsies and peripheral blood were collected from alopecia areata patients. PBMCs were isolated by density centrifugation and stained for CD3, CD4 and CD8, after which CD4+ and CD8+ T cells were sorted on a FACSAria.

Receptors were amplified or captured by the immunoSEQ multiplex PCR assay. RNA was extracted from all samples and reverse transcribed into cDNA as template for TCR sequencing. SuperScript III was used to make first-strand cDNA, primed with a 2:1 mix of oligo-dT and random hexamers. A synthetic immune receptor repertoire was used to assess amplification bias, and residual bias was removed computationally. For the original study's pipeline: After raw reads were preprocessed to remove errors, the CDR3 was defined following IMGT conventions as running from the conserved cysteine to phenylalanine. To get clonality, Shannon entropy was normalized by log2 of the number of productive unique TCRs and the result was subtracted from 1. Whether each scalp clone was CD4 or CD8 was inferred by checking scalp TCRbeta sequences against the CD4 and CD8 repertoires from sorted blood. TCRdb retrieved this table from immuneACCESS and kept in-frame rearrangements only. Not all clones are present; in checked studies, unresolved V genes account for under half, and no reason is known for the remainder. The V and J calls and clone size come from that table; D and trimming were worked out from the DNA. Counted in this sample were 270,000 or so clones; 55% to 70% of them appeared once. The ten largest clones represent approximately 1.7% of the sample.

The data stem from a study of CD8+ T cells in alopecia areata (dated by TCRdb to between 2018 and 2020). With respect to the entire study: Treated patients were enrolled in an open-label pilot trial of oral tofacitinib, 5 to 10 mg twice daily, for moderate-to-severe alopecia areata. High-throughput TCRbeta sequencing was used to examine T cell clonal expansion in alopecia areata in both the C3H/HeJ mouse model and human patients. In humans, TCRbeta sequencing was performed on scalp tissue and on sorted CD4+ and CD8+ peripheral blood T cells from healthy controls and from patients with patchy or totalis/universalis alopecia areata. In treated patients, disease severity was measured using the SALT score, which gives the percentage of scalp surface area affected. Scalp clonality was compared across normal scalp (n=4), patchy alopecia areata scalp (n=8), and alopecia totalis/universalis scalp (n=8). Amplification of TCRbeta CDR3 regions was done by immunoSEQ multiplex PCR using 35 Vbeta forward primers and 13 Jbeta reverse primers. Tofacitinib was administered for 6 to 18 months, and 6 months of follow-up off drug were then conducted to assess delayed response and recurrence. Patients on tofacitinib were biopsied at baseline and after 4 and 24 weeks of treatment, and several of the patients also had a later scalp biopsy. The RNA source kit depended on sample type: the PAXgene miRNA kit for fixed scalp, the miRNeasy kit for PBMCs, and the RNeasy kit for mouse skin.

Summary of the overall study and its limitations: Shared TCR sequences between patients were less evident than in mice, which may be partly attributable to HLA diversity in the patient population. During tofacitinib treatment, many expanded lesional clones stuck around in both scalp and blood, and this persistence may partly explain why relapse happens after treatment is stopped. Because the treated cohort was small and had only one nonresponder, larger studies are needed to examine links between baseline CD8+ expansion and response. With tofacitinib, both scalp clonality and the number of expanded CD8+ clones among the top 100 scalp clones went down significantly. Unlike mouse skin, where gammadelta T cells dominate, normal human skin contains resident alphabeta T cells that get sequenced too, which complicates analysis of the scalp TCR repertoire. Higher clonality and more expanded CD8+ clones were observed in lesional scalp than in normal scalp, particularly in alopecia totalis/universalis, a finding suggestive of antigenic drive.

The chain joins TRBV12-5 to TRBJ2-5; the D segment might be TRBD1 or TRBD2, since each matches 6 bases. This clonotype was obtained from a human donor with alopecia areata. The source material was CD4+ T cells sorted from blood, sampled at week 24, from a patient treated with tofacitinib. The CDR3 reads as follows: CASGPRGEETQYF. The sequence in DNA is TGTGCTAGTGGCCCAAGGGGGGAAGAGACCCAGTACTTC. Here the CDR3 is joined to the reference TRBV12-5 and TRBJ2-5 genes, and the full variable domain is: DARVTQTPRHKVTEMGQEVTMRCQPILGHNTVFWYRQTMMQGLELLAYFRNRAPLDDSGMPKDRFSAEMPDATLATLKIQPSEPRDSAVYFCASGPRGEETQYFGPGTRLLVL.